This passage covers 9 T cell receptor beta chains from one sample sequenced in a study of blood T cell repertoires in COVID-19. Using immunoSEQ multiplex PCR, the repertoire was profiled, and TCRdb retains in-frame clones only, with some absent. The profile shows fewer than 450,000 clones, about 88% of them singletons. Specimen: PBMCs or T cells enriched from blood (not recorded which). Every receptor here comes from a woman aged 18-30 years who had recovered from COVID-19.

The CDR3 protein is CASRGTELWSQYF. The CDR3 nucleotides read TGTGCCAGCAGGGGGACTGAGCTGTGGTCCCAGTACTTC. This chain uses TRBV2 with TRBJ2-5; the D gene is possibly TRBD2 (6 bases). With 6 bases removed from V and 9 bases from J, the gap between germline ends came to 17 bases. The CDR3 length is 13 residues. Germline-derived CDR1 and CDR2 are SNHLY and FYNNEI.

The chain uses TRBV7-2 and TRBJ1-3; no definite D call. Germline values: CDR1 SGHTA, CDR2 FQGNSA. V was shortened by 8 bases and J by 4 bases, with 18 bases between the two germline ends. This CDR3 region has 15 residues. The CDR3 is CASGEGPAGGNTIYF. DNA of the CDR3: TGTGCCAGCGGGGAGGGTCCCGCGGGGGGAAACACCATATATTTT.

This chain joins TRBV7-9 and TRBJ1-2, with D maybe TRBD1 (5 bases). Germline V gene lookup returns CDR1 SEHNR and CDR2 FQNEAQ (reference sequence). Trimming took off 5 bases at V and 4 bases at J, with 11 bases between the two ends. The CDR3 is 13 residues long. The CDR3 region has the DNA TGTGCCAGCAGCCAAGCGGGGGGCTATGGCTACACCTTC. Translation: CASSQAGGYGYTF.

The chain has TRBV10-3 and TRBJ2-3; 7 bases line up with TRBD1. The CDR3 consists of 14 residues. V was pared by 4 bases and J by 2 bases, with 3 bases of the junction left unmatched. Per the germline V gene, CDR1 is ENHRY and CDR2 is SYGVKD. The CDR3 sequence: CAISVGTVTDTQYF. The CDR3 DNA is TGTGCCATCAGTGTAGGGACAGTCACAGATACGCAGTATTTT.

This chain uses TRBV7-3 with TRBJ2-1; 9 bases agree with TRBD1. CDR3 length equals 15 residues. Germline V gene data show CDR1 as SGHTA and CDR2 as FQGTGA. After removal of 4 bases from V and 2 bases from J, the junction contained 3 bases not matched to a gene. The CDR3, as DNA: TGTGCCAGCAGCTCACAGGGGGCTGCCTACAATGAGCAGTTCTTC. Its translation is CASSSQGAAYNEQFF.

V and J are TRBV19 and TRBJ1-4; D gene ambiguous. With 4 bases removed from V and 8 bases from J, the gap between germline ends came to 23 bases. In germline, CDR1 is LNHDA, CDR2 SQIVND (reference sequence). The CDR3 is 17 residues long. CDR3 sequence reads: CASSKRQVATGEEKLFF. The CDR3 DNA follows: TGTGCCAGTAGTAAGCGGCAGGTTGCGACCGGTGAGGAAAAACTGTTTTTT.

The chain has TRBV3-1 (or the pseudogene TRBV3-2) and TRBJ2-2, with a tentative D call TRBD2 (5 bases). From germline, CDR1 is LGHDT and CDR2 YNNKEL (reference sequence). This CDR3 comprises 15 residues. V lost 1 base to trimming and J lost 7 bases, with 13 bases between them. As DNA, the CDR3 is TGTGCCAGCAGCCAAGGCAGGCTCGGGATCGGGGAGCTGTTTTTT. Residues: CASSQGRLGIGELFF.

CDR3 nucleotide sequence: TGCGCCAGCAGCCAAGAATGGGGCGGGGGGGCCCCCACAGATACGCAGTATTTT. It yields the protein CASSQEWGGGAPTDTQYF. V and J are TRBV4-1 and TRBJ2-3, with TRBD2 matching over 9 bases. The ends lost 0 bases at V and 2 bases at J; junction bases unmatched: 9. CDR3 length equals 18 residues. The germline CDR1 and CDR2 sequences are MGHRA and YSYEKL.

CDR3 region: CASSGRQSRGFYEQYF. CDR3 DNA: TGTGCCAGTAGTGGTAGACAGTCAAGGGGATTCTACGAGCAGTACTTC. The gene calls are TRBV19 and TRBJ2-7; D perhaps matches TRBD1 (5 bases). In germline, CDR1 is LNHDA, CDR2 SQIVND (reference sequence). The CDR3 is made up of 16 amino acids. V dropped 5 bases and J dropped 3 bases, with 20 bases sitting between them.